This entry features one TCR beta chain sequence. Its cognate antigen has yet to be identified. No much larger clonotype is one base removed from it; base qualities were not supplied. The data belong to a study of cytomegalovirus exposure and HLA in healthy donors (dated 2017 in TCRdb). The study in broad terms: According to a later analysis, one platform produced both the 120 validation repertoires and the 720 or so repertoires of the first cohort. The study aimed to test whether cataloging public T cell receptors could reveal signatures of past pathogen exposure. In addition to the first cohort of about 650 subjects, a separate validation cohort of 100 to 150 different subjects was used. To predict cytomegalovirus infection status, the study brought together high-throughput TCR immunosequencing, statistical association of individual TCRs with disease status, and machine learning.

The library was prepared using the immunoSEQ multiplex PCR assay. In the source study's methods: A statistical classification framework was built for diagnosing cytomegalovirus status from the catalog of TCR beta chain sequences. Not all clones reach the TCRdb copy of this immuneACCESS table, which keeps in-frame sequences only. Checked studies attribute under half of the gap to unresolved V genes and leave the rest unexplained. That table furnishes V, J and clone size, whereas the DNA furnished D and trimming. The sample data list 300,000 to 350,000 clones, and roughly 87% of these were observed just once. The ten largest account for around 0.91% of the sample. Summary of the overall study and its limitations: All 120 or so repertoires were used to score co-occurrence in the validation cohort in a later analysis, because that analysis had no HLA typing for the cohort. Of the cluster scores, roughly 95% were above 0 in a later analysis, which found that TCRs clustered in the first cohort also tended to co-occur in the 95 to 150 validation repertoires. The authors suggested that the approach could potentially be extended to other disease states and immunological phenotypes. In the study, approximately 160 TCR beta chains were listed as associated with cytomegalovirus. The classifier was reported to diagnose cytomegalovirus status with high specificity and sensitivity in both the original cohort and the validation cohort. In vitro tests confirmed that three of the cytomegalovirus-associated TCR beta chains recognize cytomegalovirus antigens. While some public TCRs were present in many individuals, most TCR sequences turned up only very rarely across donors.

Based on the germline V gene, the CDR1 and CDR2 sequences are MRHNA and SNTAGT. The V end gives up 5 bases and the J end 6 bases, leaving 5 bases in the junction not matched to a gene. The CDR3 runs 15 amino acids, cysteine and phenylalanine included. Only the CDR3 DNA is retained, 45 bases long and in frame from the first base. Separate from the roughly 650-subject first cohort, the validation cohort of about 130 subjects was the group to which the donors belonged. Sample: PBMCs. The sequence links TRBV6-4 to TRBJ2-1; 12 nucleotides in the junction match TRBD2. The receptor's source is a man between 25 and 39 years old in good health and CMV-seronegative. The DNA sequence follows: TGTGCCAGCAGTTCTCTAGCGGGGGGGCGCAATGAGCAGTTCTTC. This gives the protein CASSSLAGGRNEQFF.